A selection of T cell receptor beta chains follows, all from one sample in a study of shared clonotypes between healthy human individuals. The table came from immunoSEQ multiplex PCR; TCRdb's copy has only in-frame clones and leaves some out. This table has about 1,800,000 clones, roughly 94% appearing once. Source material: naive CD8+ T cells sorted from blood. The receptors shown here come from a man aged 18 to 35 in good health. CDR3s include the opening cysteine and the closing phenylalanine or tryptophan. A D gene is named only where the DNA matches it firmly. Size tells how often a clone was seen (once, few, many) or the class of an expanded clone, and some rows leave it out.

clone_size d_call j_call v_call cdr3_aa cdr3_nt
- - TRBJ1-1 TRBV6-1 CASTEGYTNTEAFF TGTGCCAGCACCGAAGGGTATACGAACACTGAAGCTTTCTTT
- - TRBJ2-5 TRBV2 CASTSDSQETQYF TGTGCCAGCACTTCGGACTCACAAGAGACCCAGTACTTC
once TRBD1 TRBJ1-2 TRBV9 CASSVAGQGHYGYTF TGTGCCAGCAGCGTAGCAGGACAGGGCCACTATGGCTACACCTTC
- - TRBJ1-5 TRBV15 CATETGGGAGQPQHF TGTGCCACCGAAACTGGTGGGGGGGCAGGTCAGCCCCAGCATTTT
- TRBD1 TRBJ2-1 TRBV4-3 CASSQSIQGFEYNEQFF TGCGCCAGCAGCCAGAGCATACAGGGGTTCGAGTACAATGAGCAGTTCTTC
- TRBD1 TRBJ2-7 TRBV25-1 CASSPGQGPYEQYF TGTGCCAGCAGTCCGGGACAGGGACCCTACGAGCAGTACTTC
- TRBD1 TRBJ1-5 TRBV4-1 CASSPTGPGQPQHF TGCGCCAGCAGCCCGACAGGGCCCGGACAGCCCCAGCATTTT
- - TRBJ1-1 TRBV7-9 CASSLGGNEAFF TGTGCCAGCAGCTTAGGAGGGAATGAGGCTTTCTTT
- - TRBJ1-1 TRBV6-5 CASSPGSEAFF TGTGCCAGCAGTCCAGGTAGTGAAGCTTTCTTT
- - TRBJ1-1 TRBV9 CASSVWDSSNTEAFF TGTGCCAGCAGCGTATGGGATAGCTCGAACACTGAAGCTTTCTTT
- - TRBJ2-7 TRBV19 CASSPGQGAYEQYF TGTGCCAGTAGCCCCGGGCAGGGTGCCTACGAGCAGTACTTC
once TRBD1 TRBJ1-3 TRBV10-2 CASSMDRGPGNTIYF TGCGCCAGCAGTATGGACAGGGGGCCTGGAAACACCATATATTTT
- - TRBJ1-1 TRBV6-5 CASSYGDMNTEAFF TGTGCCAGCAGTTACGGCGATATGAACACTGAAGCTTTCTTT
- TRBD2 TRBJ2-7 TRBV27 CASSERGLAYEQYF TGTGCCAGCAGTGAAAGGGGACTAGCCTACGAGCAGTACTTC
- - TRBJ2-5 TRBV27 CASSFLAEGRLETQYF TGTGCCAGCAGTTTCTTGGCGGAGGGAAGGCTAGAGACCCAGTACTTC
few - TRBJ2-5 TRBV9 CASSVNQETQYF TGTGCCAGCAGCGTTAACCAAGAGACCCAGTACTTC
- - TRBJ1-5 TRBV10-3 CAAGGAMDQPQHF TGTGCCGCGGGCGGGGCCATGGATCAGCCCCAGCATTTT
- - TRBJ2-5 TRBV6-1 CASSELGASETQYF TGTGCCAGCAGTGAACTGGGGGCTTCGGAGACCCAGTACTTC
- TRBD1 TRBJ2-7 TRBV27 CASSPGQGENYEQYF TGTGCCAGCAGCCCTGGACAGGGGGAGAACTACGAGCAGTACTTC
- - TRBJ2-2 TRBV11-2 CASSLVKVSGELFF TGTGCCAGCAGCTTAGTTAAGGTGTCCGGGGAGCTGTTTTTT
- TRBD2 TRBJ2-1 TRBV7-8 CASSSEAWGELADDNEQFF TGTGCCAGCAGCTCCGAGGCTTGGGGGGAACTAGCGGATGACAATGAGCAGTTCTTC
- TRBD1 TRBJ1-2 TRBV28 CASSLKGGRDYGYTF TGTGCCAGCAGTTTAAAAGGGGGCAGGGACTATGGCTACACCTTC
- - TRBJ2-1 TRBV6-7 CASTQETSPYNEQFF TGTGCCAGCACACAGGAAACCTCCCCCTACAATGAGCAGTTCTTC
- - TRBJ1-1 TRBV5-1 CASSAGQNTEAFF TGCGCCAGCAGCGCAGGCCAGAACACTGAAGCTTTCTTT
- - TRBJ1-1 TRBV10-2 CASSGFTEAFF TGCGCCAGCAGTGGTTTCACTGAAGCTTTCTTT
once - TRBJ2-7 TRBV19 CASSMVTGSYEQYF TGTGCCAGTAGTATGGTGACAGGATCCTACGAGCAGTACTTC
- - TRBJ2-2 TRBV11-2 CASSLGIWADNTGELFF TGTGCCAGCAGCTTAGGAATATGGGCAGATAACACCGGGGAGCTGTTTTTT
- TRBD1 TRBJ2-7 TRBV7-9 CASSLVGQDEQYF TGTGCCAGCAGCTTAGTGGGACAGGACGAGCAGTACTTC
few - TRBJ1-6 TRBV9 CASSVESSPLHF TGTGCCAGCAGCGTAGAAAGTTCACCCCTCCACTTT
- - TRBJ1-4 TRBV28 CASSFSYTRLGPTNEKLFF TGTGCCAGCAGTTTTTCCTACACCAGGCTAGGGCCAACTAATGAAAAACTGTTTTTT
- - TRBJ2-1 TRBV27 CASSPLGGPMFF TGTGCCAGCAGTCCCCTGGGGGGGCCGATGTTCTTC
- - TRBJ1-3 TRBV9 CASSAANSGNTIYF TGTGCCAGCAGCGCAGCCAACTCTGGAAACACCATATATTTT
- TRBD2 TRBJ2-1 TRBV6-5 CASSYTGTSGLVGRFF TGTGCCAGCAGTTATACAGGGACTAGCGGCTTAGTTGGGAGGTTCTTC
- - TRBJ2-7 TRBV5-5 CASSLGGSAYEQYF TGTGCCAGCAGCTTGGGGGGTAGCGCCTACGAGCAGTACTTC
- TRBD2 TRBJ2-1 TRBV11-2 CASIIGTSGYNEQFF TGTGCCAGCATAATCGGGACTAGCGGTTACAATGAGCAGTTCTTC
- - TRBJ1-1 TRBV29-1 CSVPRGENTEAFF TGCAGCGTCCCAAGGGGGGAGAACACTGAAGCTTTCTTT
- - TRBJ2-5 TRBV4-2 CASSQDLGATQYF TGTGCCAGCAGCCAAGACCTAGGAGCGACCCAGTACTTC
- - TRBJ2-7 TRBV10-2 CASREDGGPYEQYF TGCGCCAGCAGAGAAGATGGCGGACCCTACGAGCAGTACTTC
- - TRBJ1-5 TRBV18 CASSPYGGDQPQHF TGTGCCAGCTCACCATACGGAGGGGATCAGCCCCAGCATTTT
- - TRBJ2-1 TRBV5-6 CASSLVSVEQFF TGTGCCAGCAGCTTGGTTTCGGTGGAGCAGTTCTTC
- - TRBJ1-5 TRBV7-4 CASSQQMYSNQPQHF TGTGCCAGCAGCCAACAGATGTATAGCAATCAGCCCCAGCATTTT
- TRBD2 TRBJ2-1 TRBV2 CASSPGTSGFYNEQFF TGTGCCAGCAGCCCAGGGACTAGCGGATTTTACAATGAGCAGTTCTTC
- - TRBJ2-2 TRBV9 CASSLGGGTGELFF TGTGCCAGCAGCCTGGGAGGGGGCACCGGGGAGCTGTTTTTT
- - TRBJ1-5 TRBV28 CASSFDSSYQPQHF TGTGCCAGCAGTTTTGACAGTTCTTATCAGCCCCAGCATTTT